These T cell receptor beta chains were read from a single sample in a study of graft-versus-host responses after intestinal transplantation. These receptors have no known antigen. The protocol was immunoSEQ multiplex PCR, while the TCRdb copy is restricted to in-frame clones and leaves out a portion. The sample contains 75,000 to 100,000 clones, roughly nine tenths of which appear only once. This specimen consisted of unstimulated CD4+ T cells sorted from spleen or lymph node cells, obtained before transplant. All receptors derive from a human donor who was the organ donor for an intestinal transplant. Each CDR3 is given with its conserved first and last residue. The D gene is left open where the match is weak. The size field is filled for only some rows; it gives once, few, many or a size class.

d_call j_call clone_size v_call cdr3_length cdr3_nt cdr3_aa
NA TRBJ2-3 NA TRBV4-2 16 TGTGCCAGCAGCCCCGAGGCAGGGGCCTTGCGGGATACGCAGTATTTT CASSPEAGALRDTQYF
NA TRBJ1-5 once TRBV28 14 TGTGCCAGCATACCCTCCAGGGGAAGTCAGCCCCAGCATTTT CASIPSRGSQPQHF
TRBD1 TRBJ1-1 once TRBV4-1 16 TGCGCCAGCAGCCAAGAACGGGACAGAGTAACTCATGAAGCTTTCTTT CASSQERDRVTHEAFF
NA TRBJ1-2 NA TRBV18 15 TGTGCCAGCTCACCACTGGGCGGGCAGAACTATGGCTACACCTTC CASSPLGGQNYGYTF
TRBD1 TRBJ1-1 NA TRBV7-2 15 TGTGCCAGCAGCCGGGGGACAGGGGTGAACACTGAAGCTTTCTTT CASSRGTGVNTEAFF
TRBD2 TRBJ2-1 NA TRBV7-9 17 TGTGCCAGCTTAGGTTCCGCCACGAGCGGGGATTACAATGAGCAGTTCTTC CASLGSATSGDYNEQFF
NA TRBJ2-1 NA TRBV6-5 13 TGTGCCAGCAGTTACCGCAGATACAATGAGCAGTTCTTC CASSYRRYNEQFF
TRBD2 TRBJ2-3 NA TRBV4-2 17 TGTGCCAGCAGCCAAGATTTAGGTCTAGCGGGGGGGTATACGCAGTATTTT CASSQDLGLAGGYTQYF
TRBD2 TRBJ2-3 NA TRBV2 14 TGTGCCAGCTATAGCGGGAGAGGCACAGATACGCAGTATTTT CASYSGRGTDTQYF
TRBD2 TRBJ2-1 NA TRBV19 15 TGTGCCAGTACCTTGGGACTAGCGGGGGTTAAGCAGCAGTTCTTC CASTLGLAGVKQQFF
TRBD2 TRBJ2-1 NA TRBV27 16 TGTGCCAGCAGTTTAAGGGCGGGACTAGGGTACAATGAGCAGTTCTTC CASSLRAGLGYNEQFF
TRBD1 TRBJ2-1 NA TRBV4-1 15 TGCGCCAGCAGCCCCGGACAGGGGCCGTGGGGTGAGCAGTTCTTC CASSPGQGPWGEQFF
NA TRBJ1-2 NA TRBV2 15 TGTGCCAGCAGTGATTACACTCCCAGGCACTATGGCTACACCTTC CASSDYTPRHYGYTF
NA TRBJ2-1 NA TRBV27 13 TGTGCCAGCCGCGGCGGGTGGGGAAATGAGCAGTTCTTC CASRGGWGNEQFF
TRBD2 TRBJ2-3 NA TRBV19 17 TGTGCCAGTAGTCCCCGACTAGCGGGGGGCCGCACAGATACGCAGTATTTT CASSPRLAGGRTDTQYF
NA TRBJ2-1 NA TRBV14 13 TGTGCCAGCAGCCAAGCGAAACTCCATGAGCAGTTCTTC CASSQAKLHEQFF